This T cell receptor (beta chain) is from a study of technical replicates of blood from a few donors. CDR3 size: 16 residues. With 5 bases removed from V and 5 bases from J, the gap between germline ends came to 16 bases. Looked up from germline, CDR1 is SGHVS and CDR2 is FNYEAQ. Assay used: immunoSEQ multiplex PCR; TCRdb lists only in-frame clones, some missing. The sample records around 85,000 clones, roughly 94% being singletons. This rearrangement joins TRBV7-6 to TRBJ1-6, with unresolved D. Material: T cells isolated from PBMCs. The TCR sequence derives from a human donor in good health. In nucleotides, the CDR3 is TGTGCCAGCAGCCAGAGGCCATCCGCCGATAATTCACCCCTCCACTTT. Protein: CASSQRPSADNSPLHF.